A selection of T cell receptor beta chains follows, all from one sample in a study of CD8+CD57+ T cells in acquired aplastic anemia. TCRdb processed the reads anew with MiXCR; each CDR3 protein has one entry. The sample carries about 190,000 distinct CDR3 sequences, roughly 56% recorded once. Sample: sorted CD4+, CD8+, or CD8+CD57+ T cells (not recorded which) from PBMCs. All receptors derive from a human donor in good health, serving as a control. The CDR3 runs from the conserved cysteine through the conserved F or W. A D gene is named only where the DNA matches it firmly. Size is omitted from some rows. Given values are once, few, many or a class for expanded clones.

>TRBV20-1|.|TRBJ2-2|many
CSARRRYTGELFF
TGCAGTGCTAGACGCAGATACACCGGGGAGCTGTTTTTT
>TRBV28|.|TRBJ1-6|many
CASSLQRSTNSPLHF
TGTGCCAGCAGCCTACAGAGGAGTACCAATTCACCCCTCCACTTT
>TRBV15|TRBD1|TRBJ2-7|.
CATSRDTGQGLHEQYF
TGTGCCACCAGCAGAGATACGGGACAGGGGCTCCACGAGCAGTACTTC
>TRBV6-5|TRBD1|TRBJ1-2|many
CASSRGTGARGYTF
TGTGCCAGCAGCCGTGGGACAGGGGCTCGGGGCTACACCTTC
>TRBV10-2|TRBD1|TRBJ1-1|.
CAIGQGKGVNTEAFF
TGCGCCATCGGACAGGGCAAAGGGGTGAACACTGAAGCTTTCTTT
>TRBV5-1|TRBD1|TRBJ2-5|.
CASSLEGQGGETQYF
TGCGCCAGCAGCTTGGAGGGACAGGGCGGCGAGACCCAGTACTTC
>TRBV12-3/TRBV12-4|.|TRBJ1-1|many
CASSFSSTEAFF
TGTGCCAGCAGTTTTTCGAGCACTGAAGCTTTCTTT
>TRBV24-1|TRBD2|TRBJ2-3|.
CATGSGGETDTQYF
TGTGCCACCGGAAGCGGGGGAGAAACAGATACGCAGTATTTT
>TRBV7-2|TRBD2|TRBJ2-3|once
CASSLFSGLAGTDTQYF
TGTGCCAGCAGCTTATTTTCGGGACTAGCGGGCACAGATACGCAGTATTTT
>TRBV7-6|.|TRBJ2-1|many
CASSAGTQNEQFF
TGTGCCAGCAGCGCCGGGACCCAGAATGAGCAGTTCTTC
>TRBV12-3/TRBV12-4|TRBD2|TRBJ2-7|.
CASSDASGGAGEQYF
TGTGCCAGCAGTGACGCTAGCGGGGGGGCCGGCGAGCAGTACTTC
>TRBV7-3|.|TRBJ1-2|few
CASSLGGGAGGYTF
TGTGCCAGCAGCTTAGGTGGGGGGGCCGGAGGCTACACCTTC
>TRBV2|.|TRBJ1-1|.
CASTGQGGTEAFF
TGTGCCAGCACTGGACAAGGGGGCACTGAAGCTTTCTTT
>TRBV10-3|TRBD1|TRBJ2-7|.
CASRKTGNEQYF
TGTGCCAGCAGAAAGACAGGGAACGAGCAGTACTTC
>TRBV9|.|TRBJ2-3|.
CASSVAGASDTQYF
TGTGCCAGCAGCGTAGCAGGGGCGTCAGATACGCAGTATTTT
>TRBV6-2/TRBV6-3|.|TRBJ2-5|many
CASSQPQIARQTQYF
TGTGCCAGCAGTCAACCACAAATAGCTAGGCAGACCCAGTACTTC
>TRBV7-2|.|TRBJ2-7|.
CASSWDLTYEQYF
TGTGCCAGCAGCTGGGACCTCACCTACGAGCAGTACTTC
>TRBV24-1|.|TRBJ1-4|many
CATSHGTHNEKLFF
TGTGCCACCAGTCACGGGACACATAATGAAAAACTGTTTTTT
>TRBV20-1|.|TRBJ1-1|few
CSARDDRNTEAFF
TGCAGTGCTAGAGATGATCGGAACACTGAAGCTTTCTTT
>TRBV10-3|TRBD2|TRBJ2-5|.
CATEEDGRRETQYF
TGTGCCACCGAGGAGGACGGGAGGAGGGAGACCCAGTACTTC
>TRBV15|TRBD1|TRBJ2-1|once
CATSRGGQGQNEQFF
TGTGCCACCAGCAGAGGGGGACAGGGGCAGAATGAGCAGTTCTTC
>TRBV20-1|.|TRBJ1-2|.
CSARLPGSYGYTF
TGCAGTGCTAGACTACCCGGCAGCTATGGCTACACCTTC
>TRBV29-1|TRBD1|TRBJ1-6|many
CSVAQGVDSPLHF
TGCAGCGTTGCCCAGGGGGTGGATTCACCCCTCCACTTT
>TRBV7-9|.|TRBJ1-6|.
CASSLGDSEHSPLHF
TGTGCCAGCAGCCTCGGCGACAGTGAGCATTCACCCCTCCACTTT